This T cell receptor (beta chain) came from a study of blood T cells in healthy people across ages. The study, taken as a whole, reports: Researchers said unsorted PBMCs prevented a conclusive naive versus antigen-experienced comparison.

The CDR3 length is 19 residues. Germline CDR1 reads LGHNA; CDR2 reads YSLEER. The V and J ends lost 1 base and 4 bases, in that order; junction bases with no gene match: 12. With regard to this clonotype: The antigen remains undetermined.

Individuals who donated were healthy Caucasians from Russia aged 6 to 90. For the second PCR, which ran for roughly 6 to 12 cycles, a sample-barcoded 5' primer and a J-beta primer mix were used. Carrying 12 random nucleotides, a template-switch adaptor labeled each individual cDNA molecule. MiXCR, run by TCRdb on the 5' RACE reads, gives a single entry per CDR3 protein. Among about 800,000 distinct CDR3 sequences listed, roughly 60% were seen once. This chain joins TRBV4-3 and TRBJ2-1, with 11 positions matching TRBD2. Source material: blood. The clonotype comes from a man aged 30-40 years in good health. CDR3 sequence reads: CASSQGLVAASGGYNEQFF. The CDR3, as DNA: TGCGCCAGCAGCCAAGGGCTTGTCGCCGCTAGCGGGGGGTACAATGAGCAGTTCTTC.